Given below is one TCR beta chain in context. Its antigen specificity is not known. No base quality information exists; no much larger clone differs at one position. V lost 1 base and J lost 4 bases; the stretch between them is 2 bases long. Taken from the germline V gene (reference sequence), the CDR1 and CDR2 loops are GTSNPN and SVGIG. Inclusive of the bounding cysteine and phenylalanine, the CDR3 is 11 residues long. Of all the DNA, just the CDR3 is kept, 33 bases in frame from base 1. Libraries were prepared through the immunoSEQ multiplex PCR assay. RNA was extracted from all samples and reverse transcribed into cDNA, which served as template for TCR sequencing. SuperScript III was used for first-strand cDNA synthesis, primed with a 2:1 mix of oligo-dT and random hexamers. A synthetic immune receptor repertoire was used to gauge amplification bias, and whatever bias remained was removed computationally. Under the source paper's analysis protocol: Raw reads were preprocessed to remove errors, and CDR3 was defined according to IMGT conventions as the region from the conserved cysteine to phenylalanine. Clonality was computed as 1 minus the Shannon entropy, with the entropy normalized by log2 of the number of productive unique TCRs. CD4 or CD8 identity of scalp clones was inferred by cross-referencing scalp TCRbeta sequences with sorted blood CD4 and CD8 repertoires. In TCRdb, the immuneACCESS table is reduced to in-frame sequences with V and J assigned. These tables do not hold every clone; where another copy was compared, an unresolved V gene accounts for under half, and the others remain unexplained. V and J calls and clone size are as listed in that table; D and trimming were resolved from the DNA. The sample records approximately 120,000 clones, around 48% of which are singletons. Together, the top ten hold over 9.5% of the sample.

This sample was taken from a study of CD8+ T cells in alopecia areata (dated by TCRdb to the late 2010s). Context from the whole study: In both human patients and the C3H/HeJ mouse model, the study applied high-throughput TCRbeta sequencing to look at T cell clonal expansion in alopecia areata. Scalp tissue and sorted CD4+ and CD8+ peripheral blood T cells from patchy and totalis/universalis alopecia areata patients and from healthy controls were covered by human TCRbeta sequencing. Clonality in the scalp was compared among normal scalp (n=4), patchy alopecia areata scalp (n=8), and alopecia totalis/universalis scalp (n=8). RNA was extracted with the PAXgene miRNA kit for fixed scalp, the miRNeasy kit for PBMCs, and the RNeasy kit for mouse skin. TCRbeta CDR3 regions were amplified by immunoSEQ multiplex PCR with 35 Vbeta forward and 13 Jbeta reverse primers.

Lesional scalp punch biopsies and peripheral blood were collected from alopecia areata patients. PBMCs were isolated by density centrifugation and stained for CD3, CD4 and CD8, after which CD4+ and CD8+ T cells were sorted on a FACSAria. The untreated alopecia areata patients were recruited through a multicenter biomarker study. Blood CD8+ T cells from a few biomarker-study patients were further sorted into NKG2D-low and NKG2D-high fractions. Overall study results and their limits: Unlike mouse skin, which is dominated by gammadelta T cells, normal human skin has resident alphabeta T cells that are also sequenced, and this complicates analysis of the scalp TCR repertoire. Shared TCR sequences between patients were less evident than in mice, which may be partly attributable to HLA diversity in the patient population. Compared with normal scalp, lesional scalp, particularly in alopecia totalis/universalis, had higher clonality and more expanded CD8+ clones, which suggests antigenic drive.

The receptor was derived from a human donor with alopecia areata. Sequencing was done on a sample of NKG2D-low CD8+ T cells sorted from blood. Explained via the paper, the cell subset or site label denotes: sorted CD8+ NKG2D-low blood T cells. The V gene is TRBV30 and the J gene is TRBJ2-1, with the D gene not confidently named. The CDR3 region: CAWSAYNEQFF. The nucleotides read TGTGCCTGGAGTGCTTACAATGAGCAGTTCTTC. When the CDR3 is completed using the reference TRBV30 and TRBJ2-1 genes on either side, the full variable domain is SQTIHQWPATLVQPVGSPLSLECTVEGTSNPNLYWYRQAAGRGLQLLFYSVGIGQISSEVPQNLSASRPQDRQFILSSKKLLLSDSGFYLCAWSAYNEQFFGPGTRLTVL.